The 18 T cell receptor beta chains given below trace back to one sample, sequenced in a study of CXCR3-negative and CXCR3-positive naive CD8 T cells. Overall study findings and caveats: Higher TRB CDR3 hydrophobicity marked CXCR3-positive naive cells relative to CXCR3-negative naive cells.

These receptors lack a known antigen. It was by 5' RACE with UMI labels that the TRB cDNA libraries were prepared. With the 5' RACE reads reprocessed, TCRdb shows one record per CDR3 protein and no DNA. This sample carries tens of thousands of distinct CDR3 sequences, with 0.6% to 0.7% going to the ten biggest clones. Sequenced input: naive CXCR3+ CD8+ T cells from blood. The subset was: CD45RO-CCR7+CD27+CD95- naive CD8+ T cells expressing CXCR3 (TNR3+). Receptors were obtained from a human donor in good health. Some clones in this sample may be carry-over from other donors' samples.

The rearrangement joins TRBV28 to TRBJ2-5; no DNA is available, so the TRBD2 call from TCRdb remains unchecked. CDR3 size: 18 residues. The germline V gene has CDR1 MDHEN and CDR2 SYDVKM. CDR3 region: CASSSREGRPREWEAQYF.

V gene TRBV4-3 combines with J gene TRBJ2-3; checking the TCRdb D call of TRBD1 is not possible without DNA. CDR1 LGHNA and CDR2 YSLEER come from the germline V gene. The CDR3 extends over 16 amino acids. This CDR3 reads CASSQVLQGTRDTQYF.

V is TRBV5-1 and J is TRBJ2-7; lacking DNA, the TRBD1 call made by TCRdb goes unchecked. Germline V gene sequence: CDR1 SGHRS, CDR2 YFSETQ. There are 14 residues in the CDR3. CDR3 amino acids: CASSLPGTWGEQYF.

This sequence joins TRBV7-9 and TRBJ2-7; TCRdb's D gene call, TRBD2, goes unchecked for lack of DNA. The CDR3 length is 15 residues. Germline V lookup: CDR1 SEHNR, CDR2 FQNEAQ (reference sequence). CDR3 residues: CASSLTFGGDYEQYF.

This chain uses TRBV7-2 with TRBJ2-5; TCRdb picks TRBD2, but there is no DNA to check that call. CDR1 and CDR2 (germline): SGHTA, FQGNSA. The CDR3 totals 16 residues. CDR3 protein: CASSLALAGGQETQYF.

The genes are TRBV7-8 and TRBJ1-4; TCRdb indicates TRBD1, and absent DNA this call remains unverified. The CDR3 has 15 amino acids. Germline-derived CDR1 and CDR2 are SGHVS and FQNEAQ. Here the CDR3 reads CASSPPDRDREKLFF. Variable domain in full (rest from reference TRBV7-8 and TRBJ1-4): GAGVSQSPRYKVAKRGQDVALRCDPISGHVSLFWYQQALGQGPEFLTYFQNEAQLDKSGLPSDRFFAERPEGSVSTLKIQRTQQEDSAVYLCASSPPDRDREKLFFGSGTQLSVL.

The genes are TRBV7-2 and TRBJ2-7. Germline CDR1 reads SGHTA; CDR2 reads FQGNSA. The CDR3 length is 12 residues. The CDR3 spells CASSIGSYEQYF. The entire variable domain, with the rest obtained from reference TRBV7-2 and TRBJ2-7, is as follows: GAGVSQSPSNKVTEKGKDVELRCDPISGHTALYWYRQSLGQGLEFLIYFQGNSAPDKSGLPSDRFSAERTGGSVSTLTIQRTQQEDSAVYLCASSIGSYEQYFGPGTRLTVT.

V gene TRBV29-1 combines with J gene TRBJ2-1; TCRdb returns TRBD1, unconfirmable since there is no DNA. Germline CDR1 reads SQVTM; CDR2 reads ANQGSEA. This CDR3 is built from 14 residues. CDR3: CSVESRATLNEQFF.

The chain has TRBV20-1 and TRBJ2-7; the D call from TCRdb, TRBD1, cannot be confirmed without DNA. The V gene's germline CDR1 is DFQATT and CDR2 SNEGSKA (reference sequence). The CDR3 consists of 13 residues. CDR3 sequence reads: CSALGQGQVEQYF.

CDR3 amino acids: CASMDLARETQYF. This rearrangement joins TRBV28 to TRBJ2-5. The CDR3 contains 13 residues. Germline CDR1 reads MDHEN; CDR2 reads SYDVKM.

This chain uses TRBV29-1 with TRBJ1-1; TCRdb's assignment of TRBD1 cannot be checked, as there is no DNA. The CDR3 has 12 amino acids. Germline loops: CDR1 SQVTM, CDR2 ANQGSEA. The CDR3 protein is CSVDRGGTEAFF.

The genes are TRBV24-1 and TRBJ2-1; TCRdb returns TRBD1, unconfirmable since there is no DNA. Germline V gives CDR1 KGHDR, CDR2 SFDVKD. The CDR3 has 14 residues. CDR3 residues: CATSKGVSYNEQFF.

The rearrangement joins TRBV6-2 or TRBV6-3 to TRBJ2-2; TCRdb's assignment of TRBD2 cannot be checked, as there is no DNA. From germline, CDR1 is MNHEY and CDR2 SVGEGT. The CDR3 is 14 residues long. The chain's CDR3 is CASSPTRTAGELFF.

This chain uses TRBV27 with TRBJ1-1; TCRdb's D call, TRBD1, is unchecked because there is no DNA. The CDR3 spans 14 residues. Germline V gives CDR1 MNHEY, CDR2 SMNVEV (reference sequence). The chain's CDR3 is CASSFFVGDTEAFF.

This rearrangement joins TRBV4-3 to TRBJ2-2. CDR1 LGHNA and CDR2 YSLEER come from the germline V gene. The CDR3 is made up of 15 amino acids. This CDR3 is CASSQDGSNTGELFF.

The chain employs TRBV20-1 and TRBJ2-7. CDR3 length: 13 residues. Germline V gene sequence: CDR1 DFQATT, CDR2 SNEGSKA (reference sequence). The CDR3 loop reads CSAKAVGLDEQYF.

The genes are TRBV29-1 and TRBJ1-2. This CDR3 has 16 amino acids. The germline V gene encodes CDR1 SQVTM and CDR2 ANQGSEA. CDR3 amino acids: CSVDGVYDGFDYGYTF.

The V call is TRBV27, the J call TRBJ1-2; TCRdb returns TRBD1, unconfirmable since there is no DNA. The germline CDR1 and CDR2 sequences are MNHEY and SMNVEV (reference sequence). The CDR3 consists of 15 residues. The CDR3 sequence: CASSLRTGGSYGYTF.